This TCR beta chain was sequenced in a study of shared clonotypes between healthy human individuals. Genomic DNA per cell subset filled all wells of several immunoSEQ plates. This table comes from immunoSEQ multiplex PCR, and its TCRdb copy is limited to in-frame clones, with some not included. This sample yields around 510,000 clones, of which more than 95% are seen a single time; 0.064% belongs to the top ten. With V trimmed by 11 bases and J by 4 bases, 8 bases remained unmatched. Germline values: CDR1 MDHEN, CDR2 SYDVKM. This CDR3 has 13 amino acids. Sequenced input: naive CD4+ T cells sorted from blood. Subset denoted: CD45RA+ positively selected. This receptor was obtained from a woman in her thirties in good health. The chain joins TRBV28 to TRBJ1-5; 7 bases align to TRBD1. The CDR3 DNA is TGTGCCGCCGGGACAGAGGTTAATCAGCCCCAGCATTTT. It specifies CAAGTEVNQPQHF.